The 3 T cell receptor beta chains reported below all come from one sample, sequenced in a study of Ad26.COV2.S vaccination and SARS-CoV-2 variants. Only in-frame clones appear in the TCRdb table, and some are missing; sequencing was by immunoSEQ multiplex PCR. The sample lists roughly 400,000 clones, about nine tenths occurring once. Indicated treatment: about 20 received Ad26.COV2.S at low or high dose, single or two shots; about 5 received placebo; per-sample allocation not given. Sampling was performed 63 days after the first vaccine or placebo injection. Material: peripheral blood, obtained in a trial of Ad26.COV2.S vaccine versus placebo. All receptors come from a person aged 18 to 59 who received the Ad26.COV2.S COVID-19 vaccine or a placebo.

CDR3 coding DNA: TGTGCCAGCTCACCAAATTTGCGGGGGGAGTCAGATACGCAGTATTTT. This codes for CASSPNLRGESDTQYF. The rearrangement joins TRBV18 to TRBJ2-3; 8 bases align to TRBD2. With 2 bases clipped from V and 4 bases from J, the junction kept 8 bases outside the gene matches. There are 16 residues in the CDR3. Germline V CDR1 and CDR2: KGHSH, LQKENI. Supplemented by reference TRBV18 and TRBJ2-3, the full variable domain reads NAGVMQNPRHLVRRRGQEARLRCSPMKGHSHVYWYRQLPEEGLKFMVYLQKENIIDESGMPKERFSAEFPKEGPSILRIQQVVRGDSAAYFCASSPNLRGESDTQYFGPGTRLTVL.

The chain recombines TRBV30 with TRBJ1-3; D is perhaps TRBD1 (5 bases). V was clipped by 4 bases and J by 1 base, with 8 bases between them. The CDR3 covers 13 residues. Germline lookup yields CDR1 GTSNPN and CDR2 SVGIG (reference sequence). In DNA, the CDR3 is TGTGCCTGGACGGGACCTTCTGGAAACACCATATATTTT. Translated, it gives CAWTGPSGNTIYF.

The chain has TRBV7-2 and TRBJ1-1; TRBD1 might be the D (6 bases). CDR3 length: 16 amino acids. CDR1 and CDR2 (germline): SGHTA, FQGNSA. Trimming cost V 2 bases and J 3 bases, with 16 bases left between them. CDR3: CASSLKFRGAYTEAFF. DNA of the CDR3: TGTGCCAGCAGCTTAAAATTCCGGGGGGCGTACACTGAAGCTTTCTTT.